A single sample is the source of the 7 T cell receptor beta chains below, sequenced in a study of blood T cells in healthy people across ages. For the second PCR, which ran for about 7 to 11 cycles, a sample-barcoded 5' primer and a J-beta primer mix were used. A single record per CDR3 protein comes from TCRdb applying MiXCR to the 5' RACE reads. The sample shows hundreds of thousands of distinct CDR3 sequences, 25% of them seen only once. These data are also associated with another study on T cells of mothers and their children.

The sequencing sample was made of blood. Source of these receptors: a boy younger than 18 in good health.

This chain connects TRBV12-3 or TRBV12-4 to TRBJ2-3; D ambiguous. The CDR3 consists of 11 residues. Trimming pared 5 bases from V and 8 bases from J, leaving 8 bases between. This CDR3 reads CASSGEATQYF. The CDR3 nucleotides read TGTGCCAGCAGTGGAGAGGCTACGCAGTATTTT.

This chain connects TRBV11-3 to TRBJ2-2; D is perhaps TRBD1 (6 bases). Trimming removed 6 bases at V and 5 bases at J, with 22 bases between. Per the germline V gene, CDR1 is SGHNT and CDR2 is YENEEA. This CDR3 contains 17 residues. The CDR3 is CASSPREQGWKTGELFF. Here the CDR3 DNA reads TGTGCCAGCAGTCCAAGGGAGCAGGGGTGGAAGACCGGGGAGCTGTTTTTT.

This clonotype was seen a few times. The chain recombines TRBV18 with TRBJ1-5; tentative D call: TRBD1 (5 bases). Germline V CDR1 and CDR2: KGHSH, LQKENI. This CDR3 is 14 amino acids long. V was shortened by 3 bases and J by 8 bases, with 14 bases between the two germline ends. The CDR3 region is CASSPGTRGKPQHF. The CDR3 coding sequence is TGTGCCAGCTCACCGGGAACCCGGGGGAAGCCCCAGCATTTT.

Concerning this clonotype itself: Compared with germline, one end of the junction differs, possibly owing to a read error. This chain links TRBV4-3 with TRBJ2-2; weak D call: TRBD1 (5 bases). CDR1 and CDR2 (germline): LGHNA, YSLEER. The CDR3 runs 14 residues. CDR3 nucleotides: TGCGCCGGCAGCCTCCACAGGCTTTTAGGGGAGCTGTTTTTT. Translation: CAGSLHRLLGELFF.

The chain carries TRBV3-1 and TRBJ1-3; perhaps TRBD1 as D (5 bases). CDR1 is LGHDT and CDR2 is YNNKEL in the germline V gene (reference sequence). The CDR3 loop spans 14 amino acids. V dropped 3 bases and J dropped 1 base, with 7 bases sitting between them. CDR3 bases: TGTGCCAGCAGCCACGGGGGTTCTGGAAACACCATATATTTT. It specifies CASSHGGSGNTIYF.

As regards this clonotype: A read error may explain this, as a much larger clone is one base away. The chain joins TRBV6-1 to TRBJ2-2; 9 bases are shared with TRBD2. V lost 1 base, J lost 6 bases, and 3 bases stayed unmatched. Germline-derived CDR1 and CDR2 are MNHNS and SASEGT. CDR3 size: 15 residues. The CDR3 coding sequence is TGTGCCAGCAGTGAAGGACTAGCGGAAGCCGGGGAGCTGTTTTTT. Amino acid sequence: CASSEGLAEAGELFF.

This clonotype was detected a few times. J is TRBJ2-5 and V is TRBV7-6; tentative D call: TRBD2 (5 bases). TRBJ2-1 explains the end of the DNA better; the J call may be wrong. This CDR3 comprises 13 residues. CDR1 is SGHVS and CDR2 is FNYEAQ in the germline V gene. CDR3 nucleotide sequence: TGTGCCAGCAGCTTAGAGGATGGAGGACGGCAGTTCTTC. Amino acids: CASSLEDGGRQFF.